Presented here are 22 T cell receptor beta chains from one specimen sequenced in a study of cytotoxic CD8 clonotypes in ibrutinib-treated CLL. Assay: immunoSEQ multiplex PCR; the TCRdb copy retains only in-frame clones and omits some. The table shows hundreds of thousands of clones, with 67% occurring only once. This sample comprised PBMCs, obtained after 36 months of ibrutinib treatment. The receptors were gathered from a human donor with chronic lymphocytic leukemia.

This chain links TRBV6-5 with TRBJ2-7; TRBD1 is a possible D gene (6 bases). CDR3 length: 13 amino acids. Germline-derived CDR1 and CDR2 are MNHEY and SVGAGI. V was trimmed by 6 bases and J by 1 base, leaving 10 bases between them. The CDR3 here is CASSRQDSYEQYF. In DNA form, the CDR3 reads TGTGCCAGCAGCCGACAGGATTCCTACGAGCAGTACTTC.

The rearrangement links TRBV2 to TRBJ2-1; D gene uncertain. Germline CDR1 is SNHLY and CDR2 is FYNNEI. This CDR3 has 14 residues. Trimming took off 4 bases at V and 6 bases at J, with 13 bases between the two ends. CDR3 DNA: TGTGCCAGCAGTGGCCAGCTAGTAACCAATGAGCAGTTCTTC. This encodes CASSGQLVTNEQFF.

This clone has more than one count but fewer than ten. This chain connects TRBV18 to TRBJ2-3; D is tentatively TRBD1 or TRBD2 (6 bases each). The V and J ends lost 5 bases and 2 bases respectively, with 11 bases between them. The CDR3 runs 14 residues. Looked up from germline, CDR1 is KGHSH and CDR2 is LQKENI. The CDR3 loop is CASSGGGPTDTQYF. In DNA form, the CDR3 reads TGTGCCAGCTCAGGAGGGGGGCCCACAGATACGCAGTATTTT. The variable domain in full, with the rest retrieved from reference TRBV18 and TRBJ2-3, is NAGVMQNPRHLVRRRGQEARLRCSPMKGHSHVYWYRQLPEEGLKFMVYLQKENIIDESGMPKERFSAEFPKEGPSILRIQQVVRGDSAAYFCASSGGGPTDTQYFGPGTRLTVL.

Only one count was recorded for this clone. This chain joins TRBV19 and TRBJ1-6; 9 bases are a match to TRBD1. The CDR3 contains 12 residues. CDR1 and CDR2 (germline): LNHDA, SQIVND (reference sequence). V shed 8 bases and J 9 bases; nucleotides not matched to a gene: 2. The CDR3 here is CASGTGSSPLHF. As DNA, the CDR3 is TGTGCCAGTGGGACAGGGTCTTCACCCCTCCACTTT.

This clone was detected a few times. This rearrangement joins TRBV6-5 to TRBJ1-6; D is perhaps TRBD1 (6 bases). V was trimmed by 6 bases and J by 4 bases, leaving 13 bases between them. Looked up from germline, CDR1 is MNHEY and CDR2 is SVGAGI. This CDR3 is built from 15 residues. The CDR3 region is CASRPPGVYNSPLHF. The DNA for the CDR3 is TGTGCCAGCAGACCCCCAGGGGTATATAATTCACCCCTCCACTTT.

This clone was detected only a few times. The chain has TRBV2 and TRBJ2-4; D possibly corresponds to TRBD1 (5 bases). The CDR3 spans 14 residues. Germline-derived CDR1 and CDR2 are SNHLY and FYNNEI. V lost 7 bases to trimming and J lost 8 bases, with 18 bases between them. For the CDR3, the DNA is TGTGCCAGCACGCGTTCAAGGGGATGGCACATTCAGTACTTC. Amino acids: CASTRSRGWHIQYF.

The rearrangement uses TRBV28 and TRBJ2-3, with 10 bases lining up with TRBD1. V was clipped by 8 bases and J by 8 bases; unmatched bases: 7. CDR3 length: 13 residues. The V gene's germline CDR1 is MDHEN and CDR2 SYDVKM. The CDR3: CASRDRGSGTQYF. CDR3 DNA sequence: TGTGCCAGCCGGGACAGGGGATCGGGTACGCAGTATTTT.

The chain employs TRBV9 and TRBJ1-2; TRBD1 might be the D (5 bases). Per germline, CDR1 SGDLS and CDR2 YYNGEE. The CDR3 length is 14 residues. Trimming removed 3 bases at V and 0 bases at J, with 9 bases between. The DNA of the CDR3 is TGTGCCAGCAGCGATGGGACCGCTAACTATGGCTACACCTTC. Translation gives CASSDGTANYGYTF.

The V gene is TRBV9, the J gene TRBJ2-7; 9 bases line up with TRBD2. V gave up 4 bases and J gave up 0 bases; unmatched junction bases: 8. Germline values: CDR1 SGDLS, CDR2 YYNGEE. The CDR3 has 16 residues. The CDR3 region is CASSPRGGESSYEQYF. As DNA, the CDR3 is TGTGCCAGCAGCCCCCGCGGGGGGGAGAGCTCCTACGAGCAGTACTTC.

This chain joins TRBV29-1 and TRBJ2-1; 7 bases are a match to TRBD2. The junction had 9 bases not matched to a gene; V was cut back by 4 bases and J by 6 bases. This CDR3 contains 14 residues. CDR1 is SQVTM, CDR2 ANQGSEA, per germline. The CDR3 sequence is CSVAGTNHSNEQFF. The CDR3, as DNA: TGCAGCGTTGCGGGGACTAATCATTCCAATGAGCAGTTCTTC.

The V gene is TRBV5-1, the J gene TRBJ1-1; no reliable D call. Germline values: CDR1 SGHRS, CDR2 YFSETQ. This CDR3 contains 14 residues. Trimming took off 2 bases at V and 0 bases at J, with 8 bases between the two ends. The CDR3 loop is CASSLMAMNTEAFF. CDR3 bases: TGCGCCAGCAGCTTAATGGCTATGAACACTGAAGCTTTCTTT.

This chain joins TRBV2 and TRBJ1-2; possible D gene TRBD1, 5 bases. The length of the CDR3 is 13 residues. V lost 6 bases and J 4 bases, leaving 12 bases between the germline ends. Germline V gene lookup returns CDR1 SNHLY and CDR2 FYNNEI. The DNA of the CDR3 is TGTGCCAGCAGGGGCAGGGATGGCTATGGCTACACCTTC. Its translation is CASRGRDGYGYTF.

The CDR3 here is CASSYSRQGGTEAFF. CDR3 sequence (DNA): TGTGCCAGCAGTTACTCGAGACAGGGAGGGACTGAAGCTTTCTTT. The chain couples TRBV6-5 to TRBJ1-1; 7 nucleotides agree with TRBD1. This CDR3 is built from 15 residues. The trim removed 0 bases at V and 5 bases at J, leaving 6 bases unmatched. Looked up from germline, CDR1 is MNHEY and CDR2 is SVGAGI.

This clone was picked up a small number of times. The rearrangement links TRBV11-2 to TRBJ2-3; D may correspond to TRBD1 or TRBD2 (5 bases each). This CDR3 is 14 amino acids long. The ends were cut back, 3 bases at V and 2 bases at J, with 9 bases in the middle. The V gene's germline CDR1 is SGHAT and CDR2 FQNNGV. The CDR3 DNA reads TGTGCCAGCAGCTTGTGGGGGACCACAGATACGCAGTATTTT. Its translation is CASSLWGTTDTQYF.

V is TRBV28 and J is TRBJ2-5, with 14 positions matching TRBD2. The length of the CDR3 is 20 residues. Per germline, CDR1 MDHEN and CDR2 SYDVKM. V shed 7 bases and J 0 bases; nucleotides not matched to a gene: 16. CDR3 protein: CASITGLGTSGSGNQETQYF. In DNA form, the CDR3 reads TGTGCCAGCATCACCGGTCTAGGGACTAGCGGGAGCGGGAACCAAGAGACCCAGTACTTC.

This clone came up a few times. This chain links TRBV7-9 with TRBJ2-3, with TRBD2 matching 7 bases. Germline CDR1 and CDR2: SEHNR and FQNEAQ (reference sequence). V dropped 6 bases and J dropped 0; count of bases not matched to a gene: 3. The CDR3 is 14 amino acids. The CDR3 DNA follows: TGTGCCAGCAGGCTAGCGGCTAGCACAGATACGCAGTATTTT. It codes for CASRLAASTDTQYF.

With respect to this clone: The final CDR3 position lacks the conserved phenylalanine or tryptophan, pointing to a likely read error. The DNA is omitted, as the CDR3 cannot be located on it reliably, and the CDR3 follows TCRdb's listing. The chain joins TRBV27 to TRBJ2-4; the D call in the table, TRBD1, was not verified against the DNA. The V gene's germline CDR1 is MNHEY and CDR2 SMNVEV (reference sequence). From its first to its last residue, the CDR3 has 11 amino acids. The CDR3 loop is CASSIRDRVLS.

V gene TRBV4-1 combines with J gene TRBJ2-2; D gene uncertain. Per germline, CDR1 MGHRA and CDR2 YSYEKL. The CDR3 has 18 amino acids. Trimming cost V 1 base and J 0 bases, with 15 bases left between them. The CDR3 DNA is TGCGCCAGCAGCCAAGTTTCCCCCCTGGCGTCGAACACCGGGGAGCTGTTTTTT. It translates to CASSQVSPLASNTGELFF.

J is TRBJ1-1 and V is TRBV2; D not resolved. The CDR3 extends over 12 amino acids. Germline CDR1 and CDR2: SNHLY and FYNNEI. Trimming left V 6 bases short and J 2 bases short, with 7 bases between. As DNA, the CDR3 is TGTGCCAGCAGCCCAGGTAACACTGAAGCTTTCTTT. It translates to CASSPGNTEAFF.

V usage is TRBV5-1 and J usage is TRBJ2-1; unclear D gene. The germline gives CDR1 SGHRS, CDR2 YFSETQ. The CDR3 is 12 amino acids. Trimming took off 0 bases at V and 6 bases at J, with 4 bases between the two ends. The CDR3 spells CASSLVPNEQFF. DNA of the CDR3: TGCGCCAGCAGCTTGGTTCCCAATGAGCAGTTCTTC. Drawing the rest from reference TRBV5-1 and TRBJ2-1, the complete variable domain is KAGVTQTPRYLIKTRGQQVTLSCSPISGHRSVSWYQQTPGQGLQFLFEYFSETQRNKGNFPGRFSGRQFSNSRSEMNVSTLELGDSALYLCASSLVPNEQFFGPGTRLTVL.

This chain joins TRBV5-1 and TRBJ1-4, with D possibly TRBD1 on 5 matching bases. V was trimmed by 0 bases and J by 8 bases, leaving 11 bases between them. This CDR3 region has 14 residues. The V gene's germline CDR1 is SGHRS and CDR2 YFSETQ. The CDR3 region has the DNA TGCGCCAGCAGCTTGGGACAGTCCCAAGAAAAACTGTTTTTT. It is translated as CASSLGQSQEKLFF.

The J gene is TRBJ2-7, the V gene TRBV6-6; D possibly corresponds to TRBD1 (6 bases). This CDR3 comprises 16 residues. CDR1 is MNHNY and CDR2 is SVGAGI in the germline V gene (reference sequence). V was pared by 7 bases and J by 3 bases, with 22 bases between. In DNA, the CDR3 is TGTGCCAGCACCCCAAGGCTGAGGGTAGGGGGCTACGAGCAGTACTTC. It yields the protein CASTPRLRVGGYEQYF.